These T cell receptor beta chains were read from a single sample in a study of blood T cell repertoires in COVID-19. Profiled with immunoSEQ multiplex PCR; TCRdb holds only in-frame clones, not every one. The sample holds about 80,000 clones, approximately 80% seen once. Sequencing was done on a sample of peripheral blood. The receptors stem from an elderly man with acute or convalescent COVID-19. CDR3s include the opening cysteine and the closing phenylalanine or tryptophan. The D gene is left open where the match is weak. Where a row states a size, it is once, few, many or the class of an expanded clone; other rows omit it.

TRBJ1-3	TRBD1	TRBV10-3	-	TGTGCCATCAACGCCGGACAGGGTGGAGGTGGAAACACCATATATTTT	CAINAGQGGGGNTIYF
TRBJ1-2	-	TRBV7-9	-	TGTGCCAGCAGCTTAGGGGCCGACTATGGCTACACCTTC	CASSLGADYGYTF
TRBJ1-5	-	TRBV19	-	TGTGCCAGTAGTATGGTGGCAGACAATCAGCCCCAGCATTTT	CASSMVADNQPQHF
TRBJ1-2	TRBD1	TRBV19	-	TGTGCCAGTAGTAAAGATCAACAGGGGGCAGGAGGCTATGGCTACACCTTC	CASSKDQQGAGGYGYTF
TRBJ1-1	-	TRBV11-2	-	TGTGCCAGCAGCTTAGGCACAACAGGGATTTATAGGAACACTGAAGCTTTCTTT	CASSLGTTGIYRNTEAFF
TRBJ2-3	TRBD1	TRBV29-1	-	TGCAGCATGGGACAGGGGGGTACAGATACGCAGTATTTT	CSMGQGGTDTQYF
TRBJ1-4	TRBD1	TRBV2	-	TGTGCCAGCAGTGACCGGGACAGGGACGAAAAACTGTTTTTT	CASSDRDRDEKLFF
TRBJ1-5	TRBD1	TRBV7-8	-	TGTGCCAGCAGGAAGACAGGGATTGATCAGCCCCAGCATTTT	CASRKTGIDQPQHF
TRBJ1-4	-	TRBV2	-	TGTGCCAGCAGTGAGAGGTTGGCAACTAATGAAAAACTGTTTTTT	CASSERLATNEKLFF
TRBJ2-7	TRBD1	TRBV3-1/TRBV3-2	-	TGTGCCAGCAGCCTAAGATGGACAGGGGGCTACGAGCAGTACTTC	CASSLRWTGGYEQYF
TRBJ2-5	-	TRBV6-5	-	TGTGCCAGCAGGCCCACAGGGTACCAAGAGACCCAGTACTTC	CASRPTGYQETQYF
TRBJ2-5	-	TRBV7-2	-	TGTGCCAGCCTGCATAGAGGGGCCCAGGGGGAGACCCAGTACTTC	CASLHRGAQGETQYF
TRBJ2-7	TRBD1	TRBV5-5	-	TGTGCCAGCAGCACAAGGACAGGGACCTACGAGCAGTACTTC	CASSTRTGTYEQYF
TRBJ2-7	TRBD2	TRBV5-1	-	TGCGCCAGCAGCTTGGAAGCGGGGGGTTACGAGCAGTACTTC	CASSLEAGGYEQYF
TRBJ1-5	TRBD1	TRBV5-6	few	TGTGCCAGCAGCTTGTCCGGACAGGGGGCTCGACAGCCCCAGCATTTT	CASSLSGQGARQPQHF
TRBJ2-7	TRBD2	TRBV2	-	TGTGCCAGCACCGAGGGACTAGCGGGGGGAGAAGACGAGCAGTACTTC	CASTEGLAGGEDEQYF